The table lists the clone carrying this TCR beta chain with many counts. Germline V gene data show CDR1 as SGHRS and CDR2 as YFSETQ. Trimming pared 0 bases from V and 2 bases from J, leaving 9 bases between. The CDR3 has 15 amino acids. This entry is derived from a study of T-cell reconstitution after alpha-beta-depleted transplantation in children. Unique molecular identifiers were incorporated into the prepared TCRbeta library. TCRdb reprocessed the PCR reads with MiXCR, giving one entry per CDR3 protein. The table records about 360,000 distinct CDR3 sequences, roughly 15% of them present only once.

This receptor was taken from a human donor who donated a stem cell graft to a child with Fanconi anemia. This specimen was PBMCs, taken from the stem cell graft. This chain joins TRBV5-1 and TRBJ1-3; D is ambiguous. Here the CDR3 DNA reads TGCGCCAGCAGCTTGGTCCCTTTCCCTGGAAACACCATATATTTT. Its protein product is CASSLVPFPGNTIYF.